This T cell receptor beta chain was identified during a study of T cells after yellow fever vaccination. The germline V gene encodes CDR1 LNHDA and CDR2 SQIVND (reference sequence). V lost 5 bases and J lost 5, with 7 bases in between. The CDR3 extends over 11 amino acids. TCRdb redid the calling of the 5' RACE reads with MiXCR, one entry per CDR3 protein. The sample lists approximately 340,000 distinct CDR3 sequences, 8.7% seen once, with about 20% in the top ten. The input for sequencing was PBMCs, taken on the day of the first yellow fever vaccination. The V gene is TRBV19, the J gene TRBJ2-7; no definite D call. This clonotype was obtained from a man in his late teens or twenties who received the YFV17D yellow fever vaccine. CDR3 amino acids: CASSPGHEQYF. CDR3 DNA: TGTGCCAGTAGTCCGGGCCACGAGCAGTACTTC. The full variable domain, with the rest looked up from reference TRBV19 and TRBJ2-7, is DGGITQSPKYLFRKEGQNVTLSCEQNLNHDAMYWYRQDPGQGLRLIYYSQIVNDFQKGDIAEGYSVSREKKESFPLTVTSAQKNPTAFYLCASSPGHEQYFGPGTRLTVT.